This T cell receptor (beta chain) originates from a study of blood T cell repertoires in COVID-19. For the study at large: COVID-19 samples collected from the United States, Italy and Spain covered acute and convalescent phases. PBMCs, B-cell-depleted T cells, or T cells were the source of the cDNA or gDNA that made up the material.

V shed 7 bases, J shed 5 bases, and the junction held 7 bases outside the gene matches. The germline CDR1 and CDR2 sequences are SNHLY and FYNNEI. CDR3 size: 13 residues. In the original analysis: Amplification of reference gene primers provided the estimated nucleated cell counts. Produced via immunoSEQ multiplex PCR; TCRdb's table is partial and in-frame only. V, J and clone size are taken as reported in that table, and D and trimming were inferred from the DNA itself. This table has about 370,000 clones, 85% to 90% appearing once. The participants were between about 18 and 90 years old and came from about two dozen US areas.

Sequenced: PBMCs or T cells enriched from blood (not recorded which). This sequence was found in a man aged 18 to 30 who had recovered from COVID-19. V and J are TRBV2 and TRBJ1-2; 7 bases agree with TRBD1. Here the CDR3 reads CASMIGQAYGYTF. CDR3 bases: TGTGCCAGCATGATAGGACAGGCTTATGGCTACACCTTC.